This TCR beta chain was found in a study of response to subunit inactivated influenza vaccine. The CDR3 runs to 16 residues. Trimming removed 0 bases at V and 0 bases at J, with 10 bases between. The germline V gene encodes CDR1 SGHDT and CDR2 YYEEEE. Note on this clonotype: Its antigen is currently unknown.

TCRdb called the RT-PCR reads again in MiXCR, with one record for every CDR3 protein. The profile covers 530,000 or so distinct CDR3 sequences, with 10% to 15% appearing a single time and about 9.4% taken by the ten largest. Study results and caveats: Authors suggested few new T cells are recruited by each seasonal influenza vaccination.

The TCR sequence derives from a man aged 50-60 years who received an inactivated influenza vaccine. J is TRBJ1-5 and V is TRBV5-6, with D uncertain. Sequenced here: PBMCs from blood, sampled on the day of vaccination. The CDR3 spells CASSLVGQDSNQPQHF. CDR3 DNA sequence: TGTGCCAGCAGCTTGGTTGGGCAGGATAGCAATCAGCCCCAGCATTTT.